The sequence of this TCR beta chain was determined in a study of patients and donors after allogeneic stem cell transplantation. A single record per CDR3 protein comes from TCRdb applying MiXCR to the RT-PCR reads. This sample carries 87,000 or so distinct CDR3 sequences, roughly 5.2% of them seen once, and the ten largest clones take 2.5% to 3%. This clonotype has at least ten counts. Losses at the gene ends were 4 bases for V and 1 base for J; bases not matched to a gene: 10. The CDR3 contains 16 residues. Per the germline V gene, CDR1 is SGHRS and CDR2 is YFSETQ. The V call is TRBV5-1, the J call TRBJ1-2; TRBD1 agrees at 7 bases. This TCR was sampled from a human donor who was either an allogeneic HSCT recipient or a stem cell or donor lymphocyte infusion donor (not recorded which). It is not recorded whose cells these are; they may come from a transplant donor. Material for sequencing was blood, either unsorted or a sorted T cell fraction (not recorded which). CDR3 in amino acids: CASSPGTASLNYGYTF. Written as DNA, the CDR3 is TGCGCCAGCAGCCCCGGGACAGCCTCCCTTAACTATGGCTACACCTTC. Full variable domain (outside the CDR3, taken from reference TRBV5-1 and TRBJ1-2): KAGVTQTPRYLIKTRGQQVTLSCSPISGHRSVSWYQQTPGQGLQFLFEYFSETQRNKGNFPGRFSGRQFSNSRSEMNVSTLELGDSALYLCASSPGTASLNYGYTFGSGTRLTVV.